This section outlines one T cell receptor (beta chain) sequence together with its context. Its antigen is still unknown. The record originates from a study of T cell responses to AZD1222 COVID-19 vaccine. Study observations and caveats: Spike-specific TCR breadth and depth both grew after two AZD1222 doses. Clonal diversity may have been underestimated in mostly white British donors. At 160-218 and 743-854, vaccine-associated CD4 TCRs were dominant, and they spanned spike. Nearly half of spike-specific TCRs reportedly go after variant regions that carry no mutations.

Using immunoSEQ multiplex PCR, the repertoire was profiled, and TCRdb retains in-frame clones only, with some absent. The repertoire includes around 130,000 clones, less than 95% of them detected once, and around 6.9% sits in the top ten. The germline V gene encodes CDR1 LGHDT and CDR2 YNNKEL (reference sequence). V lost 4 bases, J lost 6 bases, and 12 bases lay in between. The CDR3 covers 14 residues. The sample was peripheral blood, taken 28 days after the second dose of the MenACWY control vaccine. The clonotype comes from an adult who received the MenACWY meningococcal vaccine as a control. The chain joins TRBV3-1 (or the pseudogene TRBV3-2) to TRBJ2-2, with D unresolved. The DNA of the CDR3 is TGTGCCAGCAGCCCAGGTCTTCGTCCCGGGGAGCTGTTTTTT. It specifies CASSPGLRPGELFF.